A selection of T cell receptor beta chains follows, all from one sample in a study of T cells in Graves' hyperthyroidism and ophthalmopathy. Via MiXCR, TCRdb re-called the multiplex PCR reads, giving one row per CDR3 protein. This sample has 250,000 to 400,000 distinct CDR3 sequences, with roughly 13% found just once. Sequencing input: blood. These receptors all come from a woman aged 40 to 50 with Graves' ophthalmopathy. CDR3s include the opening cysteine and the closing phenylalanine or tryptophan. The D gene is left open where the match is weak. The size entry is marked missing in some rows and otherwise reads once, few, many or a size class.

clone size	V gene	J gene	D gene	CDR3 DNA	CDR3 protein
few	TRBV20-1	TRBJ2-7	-	TGCAGTGCTAGCTTCCCAACAGCGAGGACCCGAGGCCCCGAGCAGTACTTC	CSASFPTARTRGPEQYF
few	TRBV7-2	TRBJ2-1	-	TGTGCCAGCACCCTAGGTCCAGGACGGGAGCAGTTCTTC	CASTLGPGREQFF
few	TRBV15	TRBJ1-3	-	TGTGCCACCAGCAGAGATCTGCCCGCTAGCTCTGGAAACACCATATATTTT	CATSRDLPASSGNTIYF
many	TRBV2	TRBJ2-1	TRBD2	TGTGCCAGCAGTGTACTAGCGGGGGGGTACAATGAGCAGTTCTTC	CASSVLAGGYNEQFF
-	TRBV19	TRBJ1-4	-	TGTGCCAGTAGTATAGTAGGTCGGAAGAATGAAAAACTGTTTTTT	CASSIVGRKNEKLFF
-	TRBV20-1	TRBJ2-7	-	TGCAGTGCTAAGACCGGGACGGGGTACGAGCAGTACTTC	CSAKTGTGYEQYF
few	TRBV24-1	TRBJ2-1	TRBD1	TGTGCCACCAGTGGTAGGGACAGGGCTAATGAGCAGTTCTTC	CATSGRDRANEQFF
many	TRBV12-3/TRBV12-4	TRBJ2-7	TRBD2	TGTGCCAGCAGTGGGGGACTAGCGGGCGAGCAGTACTTC	CASSGGLAGEQYF
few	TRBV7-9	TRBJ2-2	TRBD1	TGTGCCAGCAGCTTAGAGACAGGGATAACCGGGGAGCTGTTTTTT	CASSLETGITGELFF
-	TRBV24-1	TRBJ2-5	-	TGTGCCACCAGTGAAGGTAGCTTAGGGACCCAGTACTTC	CATSEGSLGTQYF